This TCR beta chain is drawn from a study of T cells after yellow fever vaccination. Study at large: Low-cell-number fractions underwent preparation using SMART-Seq v4 Ultra Low Input. Findings and limits, study-wide: A small proportion of clonotypes was detected in both the CD4 and CD8 compartments.

Notes on this clonotype: The antigen is not known.

One entry per CDR3 protein, called by TCRdb with MiXCR from the 5' RACE reads. The table has 150,000 to 200,000 distinct CDR3 sequences, 6% to 7.5% seen once. V gave up 9 bases and J gave up 9 bases, with 12 bases separating them. This CDR3 spans 12 amino acids. The sequence derives from a man younger than 30 who received the YFV17D yellow fever vaccine. Source: CD4+ T cells sorted from PBMCs, taken about 5 days after the first yellow fever vaccination. This chain joins TRBV23-1 and TRBJ1-6, with no clear D. TRBV23-1 is classed as an ORF, of uncertain function. CDR3 nucleotide sequence: TGCGCCAGTAGACGGAGCCCTTCACCCCTCCACTTT. Translating gives CASRRSPSPLHF.